The 2 T cell receptor beta chains below were found in one sample sequenced in a study of blood T cell repertoires in COVID-19. Only in-frame clones appear in the TCRdb table, and some are missing; sequencing was by immunoSEQ multiplex PCR. The repertoire holds about 200,000 clones, with roughly 81% as singletons. The sample comprised peripheral blood. These receptors originate from a woman aged 80 or over with acute or convalescent COVID-19.

The J gene is TRBJ1-4, the V gene TRBV29-1, with 7 positions matching TRBD1. This CDR3 has 13 amino acids. The V gene end was trimmed by 6 bases and the J gene end by 5 bases; junction bases not matched to a gene: 6. From germline, CDR1 is SQVTM and CDR2 ANQGSEA. The CDR3 region is CSVLGQRNEKLFF. The CDR3 region has the DNA TGCAGCGTCCTGGGACAGAGGAATGAAAAACTGTTTTTT.

V is TRBV5-1 and J is TRBJ2-7; tentative D call: TRBD1 (5 bases). CDR1 is SGHRS and CDR2 is YFSETQ in the germline V gene. The CDR3 length is 14 residues. V dropped 1 base and J dropped 2 bases, with 10 bases sitting between them. CDR3 in amino acids: CASSLTGDPYEQYF. The CDR3, as DNA: TGCGCCAGCAGCTTGACAGGCGACCCCTACGAGCAGTACTTC.